This T cell receptor beta chain was sequenced during a study of blood T cell repertoires in COVID-19. The CDR3 runs 14 residues. The V segment lost 6 bases and the J segment 4 bases; nucleotides outside the gene matches: 2. Germline CDR1 is ENHRY and CDR2 is SYGVKD. Profiling relied on immunoSEQ multiplex PCR, and the TCRdb table lists in-frame clones only, not all of them. This sample has approximately 89,000 clones, with about 85% found just once. This clone was observed a handful of times. Sequencing input: peripheral blood. This rearrangement joins TRBV10-3 to TRBJ2-2; TRBD1 matches at 10 bases. The receptor's source is a woman in her seventies with acute or convalescent COVID-19. Written as DNA, the CDR3 is TGTGCCATCAGGACAGGGGGCATCACCGGGGAGCTGTTTTTT. It is translated as CAIRTGGITGELFF.